The text below deals with one T cell receptor (beta chain). As yet, its antigen is unknown. The data originate from a study of vaccination effects on CD4 cells after COVID-19. Cultured cells yielded isolated CD4+ T cells after nine to ten days. Subjects were given two BNT162b2 or mRNA-1273 vaccine doses. Clones were sequenced by immunoSEQ multiplex PCR, and TCRdb holds only the in-frame ones, with some missing. The table lists fewer than 40,000 clones, around 69% of them singletons, with about 15% in the top ten. The source was CD4+ T cells from PBMCs cultured without peptide, collected after COVID-19 vaccination. The sequence came from a human donor who received a COVID-19 vaccine.

CDR3 DNA sequence: TGTGCCAGTAGTATAGGGGCCCGAGGGAACACCATATATTTT. Translating gives CASSIGARGNTIYF. V is TRBV19 and J is TRBJ1-3, with no clear D. The germline V and J ends were trimmed by 1 base and 7 bases, with 11 bases remaining between them. This CDR3 comprises 14 residues. The germline V gene has CDR1 LNHDA and CDR2 SQIVND (reference sequence).